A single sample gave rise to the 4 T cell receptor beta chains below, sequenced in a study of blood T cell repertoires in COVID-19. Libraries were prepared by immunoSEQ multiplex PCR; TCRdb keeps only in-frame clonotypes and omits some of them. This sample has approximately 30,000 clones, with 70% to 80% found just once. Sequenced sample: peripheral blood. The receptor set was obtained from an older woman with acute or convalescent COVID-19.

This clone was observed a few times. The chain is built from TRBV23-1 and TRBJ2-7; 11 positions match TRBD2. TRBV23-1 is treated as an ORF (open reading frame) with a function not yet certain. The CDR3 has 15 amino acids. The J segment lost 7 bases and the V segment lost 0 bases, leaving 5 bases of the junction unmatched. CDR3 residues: CASSQSKLAGEEQYF. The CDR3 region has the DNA TGCGCCAGCAGTCAATCGAAACTAGCGGGGGAAGAGCAGTACTTC.

CDR3 sequence reads: CAFGLKNTGELFF. The CDR3 nucleotides read TGTGCCTTCGGACTGAAGAACACCGGGGAGCTGTTTTTT. The V gene is TRBV30, the J gene TRBJ2-2, with a weak D call TRBD2 (5 bases). The CDR3 is made up of 13 amino acids. The V gene's germline CDR1 is GTSNPN and CDR2 SVGIG (reference sequence). V was pared by 7 bases and J by 1 base, with 10 bases between.

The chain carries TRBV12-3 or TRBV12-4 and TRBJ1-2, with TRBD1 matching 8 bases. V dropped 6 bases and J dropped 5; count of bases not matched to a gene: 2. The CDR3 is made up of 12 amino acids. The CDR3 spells CASSGQGYGYTF. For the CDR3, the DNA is TGTGCCAGCAGCGGACAGGGTTATGGCTACACCTTC.

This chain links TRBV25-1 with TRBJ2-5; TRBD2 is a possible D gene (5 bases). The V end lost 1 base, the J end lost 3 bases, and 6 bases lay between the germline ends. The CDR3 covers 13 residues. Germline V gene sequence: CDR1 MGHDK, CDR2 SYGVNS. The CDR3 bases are TGTGCCAGCAGTGAATTCGGGAAAGAGACCCAGTACTTC. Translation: CASSEFGKETQYF.